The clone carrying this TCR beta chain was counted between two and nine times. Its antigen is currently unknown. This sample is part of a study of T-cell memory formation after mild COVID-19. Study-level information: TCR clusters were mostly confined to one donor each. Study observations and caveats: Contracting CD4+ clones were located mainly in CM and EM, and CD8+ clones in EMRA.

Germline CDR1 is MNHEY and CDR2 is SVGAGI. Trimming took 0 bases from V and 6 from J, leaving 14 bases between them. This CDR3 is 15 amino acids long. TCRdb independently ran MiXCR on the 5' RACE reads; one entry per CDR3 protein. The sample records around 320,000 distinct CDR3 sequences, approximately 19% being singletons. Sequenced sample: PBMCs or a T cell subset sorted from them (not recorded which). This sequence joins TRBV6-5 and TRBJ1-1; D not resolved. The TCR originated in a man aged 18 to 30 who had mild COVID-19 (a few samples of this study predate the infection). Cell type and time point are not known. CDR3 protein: CASSYSNRGGAEAFF. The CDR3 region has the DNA TGTGCCAGCAGTTACTCGAACCGTGGAGGAGCTGAAGCTTTCTTT.